These 14 T cell receptor beta chains originate from one sample sequenced in a study of blood T cells in healthy people across ages. Using a J-beta primer mix together with a sample-barcoded 5' primer, a second PCR was run for roughly 6 to 11 cycles. Using its own MiXCR run on the 5' RACE reads, TCRdb lists one record per CDR3 protein. The table has some 1.5 million distinct CDR3 sequences, 28% seen once. Sequences were obtained from blood. These receptors originate from a woman in her twenties or thirties in good health.

This clonotype was seen only a few times. This sequence joins TRBV20-1 and TRBJ2-7, with D unresolved. This CDR3 contains 11 residues. Trimming shortened V by 3 bases and J by 5 bases, and 8 bases separated the two germline ends. Germline-derived CDR1 and CDR2 are DFQATT and SNEGSKA (reference sequence). The CDR3 bases are TGCAGTGCTAGCTTCAGCGACGAGCAGTACTTC. This gives the protein CSASFSDEQYF.

A remark on this clonotype: This may be a read error, as it is one base from a much larger clone. The chain recombines TRBV9 with TRBJ2-7; D is undetermined. This CDR3 contains 14 residues. The germline V and J ends were trimmed by 0 bases and 4 bases, with 11 bases remaining between them. The V gene's germline CDR1 is SGDLS and CDR2 YYNGEE. CDR3 region: CASSVGANGYEQYF. The CDR3 DNA reads as TGTGCCAGCAGCGTAGGGGCTAATGGGTACGAGCAGTACTTC.

V and J are TRBV7-9 and TRBJ2-3, with TRBD1 as a possible D gene (6 bases). The ends were cut back, 5 bases at V and 6 bases at J, with 21 bases in the middle. CDR3 length: 16 residues. Germline V gene sequence: CDR1 SEHNR, CDR2 FQNEAQ (reference sequence). The CDR3 region has the DNA TGTGCCAGCAGCCCAGGGGCAGGGGATGTTATCGATACGCAGTATTTT. Protein product: CASSPGAGDVIDTQYF. Filled out from reference TRBV7-9 and TRBJ2-3, the complete variable domain reads DTGVSQNPRHKITKRGQNVTFRCDPISEHNRLYWYRQTLGQGPEFLTYFQNEAQLEKSRLLSDRFSAERPKGSFSTLEIQRTEQGDSAMYLCASSPGAGDVIDTQYFGPGTRLTVL.

About this clonotype: One end of the junction is discordant with germline, which a read error may explain. The chain recombines TRBV6-5 with TRBJ1-5; 9 positions agree with TRBD1. Per germline, CDR1 MNHEY and CDR2 SVGAGI. This CDR3 comprises 16 residues. DNA of the CDR3: TGTGCCAGCAGTTACAAGGGGACAGGGCCAAATCGGCCCCAGCATTTT. It codes for CASSYKGTGPNRPQHF.

This rearrangement joins TRBV18 to TRBJ2-1; D ambiguous. Germline lookup yields CDR1 KGHSH and CDR2 LQKENI. The CDR3 length is 14 residues. V gave up 2 bases and J gave up 6 bases, with 11 bases separating them. The CDR3 DNA follows: TGTGCCAGCTCACCAAGGCGGCCCATCAATGAGCAGTTCTTC. The encoded protein is CASSPRRPINEQFF.

This chain uses TRBV5-1 with TRBJ2-1, with a tentative D call TRBD2 (6 bases). The CDR3 extends over 16 amino acids. Trimming left V 4 bases short and J 7 bases short, with 21 bases between. Germline CDR1 SGHRS, CDR2 YFSETQ. Here the CDR3 reads CASSRVAEALWNEQFF. Here the CDR3 DNA reads TGCGCCAGCAGCCGGGTAGCGGAGGCTCTATGGAATGAGCAGTTCTTC.

The chain recombines TRBV29-1 with TRBJ1-1; D gene unclear. The V gene lost 5 bases and the J gene lost 4 bases, with 11 bases spanning the gap. The CDR3 length is 12 residues. Per germline, CDR1 SQVTM and CDR2 ANQGSEA. The CDR3 nucleotides read TGCAGCGTTTTGAGGGTAGGCACTGAAGCTTTCTTT. This codes for CSVLRVGTEAFF.

This clonotype occurred many times. V usage is TRBV5-1 and J usage is TRBJ2-7, with a tentative D call TRBD2 (6 bases). Trimming pared 4 bases from V and 6 bases from J, leaving 23 bases between. CDR1 SGHRS and CDR2 YFSETQ come from the germline V gene. The CDR3 length is 16 residues. CDR3 coding DNA: TGCGCCAGCAGCGCCGGGGCGTGGGACTCAAACCCCGAGCAGTACTTC. Translation: CASSAGAWDSNPEQYF.

The CDR3 protein is CASSLQGQGKDEQYF. DNA of the CDR3: TGTGCCAGCAGTTTACAGGGGCAGGGAAAAGACGAGCAGTACTTC. This chain joins TRBV12-3 or TRBV12-4 and TRBJ2-7, with a possible D match to TRBD1 (6 bases). Trimming stripped 2 bases from V and 5 bases from J, with 16 bases between. CDR3 length: 15 amino acids.

This clonotype has ten or more counts. J is TRBJ1-1 and V is TRBV7-2, with D perhaps TRBD1 (5 bases). CDR1 and CDR2 (germline): SGHTA, FQGNSA. This CDR3 has 14 residues. Deletions cut 6 bases from V and 0 bases from J, with 11 bases between. DNA for the CDR3: TGTGCCAGCAGTTTAAGCAGGGTGAACACTGAAGCTTTCTTT. This sequence encodes CASSLSRVNTEAFF.

The chain couples TRBV11-2 to TRBJ2-3, with 9 bases matching TRBD1. Looked up from germline, CDR1 is SGHAT and CDR2 is FQNNGV. Trimming took 4 bases from V and 2 from J; bases not matched to a gene: 13. This CDR3 contains 18 residues. CDR3 nucleotides: TGTGCCAGCAGCTACAGGGCGCGGGGACAGGGAACCACAGATACGCAGTATTTT. As protein: CASSYRARGQGTTDTQYF.

This clonotype appeared a few times. The V gene is TRBV7-9, the J gene TRBJ2-4; possible D gene TRBD2, 7 bases. The CDR3 is made up of 13 amino acids. Germline V CDR1 and CDR2: SEHNR, FQNEAQ (reference sequence). Trimming left V 3 bases short and J 13 bases short, with 16 bases between. Here the CDR3 reads CASSFAGAGTQYF. CDR3 sequence (DNA): TGTGCCAGCAGCTTCGCCGGAGCGGGGACACAGTACTTC.

Concerning this clonotype itself: A much larger clone lies a single base off, so this may be a read error. The chain has TRBV29-1 and TRBJ2-5, with D perhaps matching TRBD1 (5 bases). V was cut by 7 bases and J by 11 bases, with 23 bases left in between. CDR3 length equals 13 residues. Germline CDR1 and CDR2: SQVTM and ANQGSEA. The DNA for the CDR3 is TGCAGCGGCCTCCTGAGACAGTTCGAGGAGCAGTACTTC. Protein sequence: CSGLLRQFEEQYF.

J is TRBJ2-7 and V is TRBV12-3 or TRBV12-4; 7 nucleotides align to TRBD2. Unmatched junction bases numbered 3, after V lost 1 base and J lost 3 bases. The CDR3 is 14 amino acids. DNA for the CDR3: TGTGCCAGCAGTTTAGATGGGAGGGTCTACGAGCAGTACTTC. It encodes CASSLDGRVYEQYF.